The clone carrying this TCR beta chain occurred a few times. Its target is unknown. The data derive from a study of T cells after yellow fever vaccination. Overall study context: Preparing low-cell-number fractions relied on SMART-Seq v4 Ultra Low Input.

TCRdb re-analysed the 5' RACE reads in MiXCR, keeping a single row per CDR3 protein. The sample yields more than 300,000 distinct CDR3 sequences, about 6.9% seen once. Study-level findings and limits: A limited proportion of clonotypes was detected within both the CD4 and CD8 compartments. Among primary-vaccination clones, most reappeared after the booster, at just under 98% for CD4 and 85% to 90% for CD8.

This clonotype was sampled from a man younger than 35 who received the YFV17D yellow fever vaccine. The material was PBMCs, obtained 35 to 50 days after the first yellow fever vaccination.

The CDR3 sequence is CASSHQGSTDTQYF. CDR3 DNA sequence: TGTGCCAGCAGTCACCAGGGGAGCACAGATACGCAGTATTTT. The rearrangement joins TRBV27 to TRBJ2-3, with D tentatively TRBD1 (6 bases). The CDR3 is 14 residues long. Per germline, CDR1 MNHEY and CDR2 SMNVEV (reference sequence). Deletions cut 5 bases from V and 0 bases from J, with 9 bases between.